This record looks at one TCR beta chain sequence and its context. Antigen: not known. This sample was taken from a study of shared clonotypes between healthy human individuals. Study summary: There were three CD4 naive, three CD4 memory, two CD8 naive and one CD8 memory plates per donor. Findings and caveats of the study: Sorted-subset sequencing, rarefaction showed, was incomplete despite large depth. Clonotypes shared by all four donors outscored non-shared clonotypes in generation probability.

Here immunoSEQ multiplex PCR was the method, and the copy in TCRdb shows in-frame clones only, minus some. The table has approximately 340,000 clones, around 67% seen once; the top ten hold 8% to 13%. This receptor was obtained from a man aged 25-45 years in good health. Sequencing used memory CD4+ T cells sorted from blood. As to subset: CD45RA-negative fraction.

The CDR3 DNA reads TGTGCCAGCAGCTTAGGGCGGGCAGGAACCTACGAGCAGTACTTC. This encodes CASSLGRAGTYEQYF. The chain uses TRBV7-2 and TRBJ2-7; possibly TRBD2 for D (5 bases). Germline CDR1 and CDR2: SGHTA and FQGNSA. This CDR3 has 15 residues. The germline V and J ends were trimmed by 1 base and 2 bases, with 12 bases remaining between them.